Listed here is a single T cell receptor beta chain. Its antigen is still unknown. This record comes from a study of cytomegalovirus exposure and HLA in healthy donors. General study points: For most TCR sequences rarity was the rule, although some public TCRs occurred in many donors. Diagnosis of cytomegalovirus status made by the classifier reportedly showed high specificity and sensitivity. The study put under 200 TCR beta chains on its list as cytomegalovirus-associated.

The CDR3 has 17 amino acids. Germline assignment: CDR1 SEHNR and CDR2 FQNEAQ (reference sequence). V lost 2 bases and J lost 0, with 14 bases in between. The assay was immunoSEQ multiplex PCR, and TCRdb's table has in-frame clones only and misses some. The table shows roughly 130,000 clones, with almost 85% occurring only once. Sample: PBMCs. This receptor was taken from a woman in her twenties or thirties in good health and CMV-seronegative. The gene calls are TRBV7-9 and TRBJ2-1; D unresolved. The CDR3 loop is CASSLNVHLGSYNEQFF. CDR3 coding DNA: TGTGCCAGCAGCTTAAATGTACACCTTGGCTCCTACAATGAGCAGTTCTTC.